Listed below are T cell receptor beta chains from one sample, sequenced in a study of beta chain features in type 1 diabetes. Using immunoSEQ multiplex PCR, the repertoire was profiled, and TCRdb retains in-frame clones only, with some absent. This table holds about 140,000 clones, 6.9% found once. Input material: central memory CD4+ T cells from blood. These receptors all stem from a woman in her 30s in good health. Each CDR3 is given with its conserved first and last residue. A D gene is named only where the DNA matches it firmly. For some rows the clone size is stated as once, few or many, or as a class when expanded; others skip it.

>few|TRBJ2-1|TRBV4-2|.
TGTGCCAGCAGCCAAGAGGGGGGCAATGAGCAGTTCTTC
CASSQEGGNEQFF
>few|TRBJ1-5|TRBV2|.
TGTGCCAGCAGCTCAGAAGCGGATCAGCCCCAGCATTTT
CASSSEADQPQHF
>.|TRBJ2-7|TRBV15|TRBD2
TGTGCCACCAGCAGAGGGGGACTAGCGGACGGCTCCTACGAGCAGTACTTC
CATSRGGLADGSYEQYF
>few|TRBJ2-7|TRBV28|TRBD2
TGTGCCAGCAGAAGGACTAGCGGGCCGAGCTCCTACGAGCAGTACTTC
CASRRTSGPSSYEQYF
>few|TRBJ2-2|TRBV7-2|TRBD1
TGTGCCAGCAGCTTAGCGCTGGGACAGGGGGCGTCGAACACCGGGGAGCTGTTTTTT
CASSLALGQGASNTGELFF
>few|TRBJ1-1|TRBV14|TRBD1
TGTGCCAGCAGCTCACGGGGCAGGGGGCGAGTTGACACTGAAGCTTTCTTT
CASSSRGRGRVDTEAFF
>.|TRBJ2-1|TRBV5-8|TRBD2
TGTGCCAGCAGCTTGATCCGGACTAGCGTTGGAAGCTCCTACAATGAGCAGTTCTTC
CASSLIRTSVGSSYNEQFF
>many|TRBJ2-5|TRBV29-1|TRBD1
TGCAGCGTTGTACAGGGGTGGCAAGAGACCCAGTACTTC
CSVVQGWQETQYF
>few|TRBJ2-2|TRBV2|.
TGTGCCAGCAAAAAACCCCCACGGGAGTCCGGGGAGCTGTTTTTT
CASKKPPRESGELFF
>.|TRBJ1-2|TRBV27|TRBD1
TGTACCAGCAGCCCGGACAGGGGAAACTATGGCTACACCTTC
CTSSPDRGNYGYTF
>.|TRBJ2-7|TRBV28|.
TGTGCCAGCAGGCCGGGGGACCTGGGCTGGCACGAGCAGTACTTC
CASRPGDLGWHEQYF
>few|TRBJ1-5|TRBV30|.
TGTGCCTGGAGTGCTGGACTCAATCAGCCCCAGCATTTT
CAWSAGLNQPQHF
>few|TRBJ2-7|TRBV7-2|.
TGTGCCAGCGCCCGGCGGGGCACCTACGAGCAGTACTTC
CASARRGTYEQYF
>many|TRBJ1-2|TRBV30|TRBD1
TGTGCCTGGAGTACAGGGGTAGGAGGCTACACCTTC
CAWSTGVGGYTF
>.|TRBJ2-1|TRBV2|.
TGTGCCAGCAGTGCTCAAGCCTATGTGGAGCAGTTCTTC
CASSAQAYVEQFF
>.|TRBJ2-7|TRBV6-1|.
TGTGCCAGCAGTGAACAAGCGGGTACCCCCTACGAGCAGTACTTC
CASSEQAGTPYEQYF
>.|TRBJ2-5|TRBV18|.
TGTGCCACAGGCGGGGAGACCCAGTACTTC
CATGGETQYF
>.|TRBJ2-1|TRBV9|TRBD2
TGTGCCAGCAGCGGCGGGACTAGCTACAATGAGCAGTTCTTC
CASSGGTSYNEQFF
>few|TRBJ2-1|TRBV7-2|.
TGTGCCAGCAGCCCTAACGGCGGGACCGCCAATGAGCAGTTCTTC
CASSPNGGTANEQFF
>few|TRBJ2-5|TRBV7-3|TRBD1
TGTGCCAGCACCCCGACAGGGACGTGGGAGACCCAGTACTTC
CASTPTGTWETQYF
>.|TRBJ2-7|TRBV19|TRBD1
TGTGCCAGTAGTATCGGGACAGGGGGCATCTACGAGCAGTACTTC
CASSIGTGGIYEQYF
>.|TRBJ1-2|TRBV7-2|TRBD1
TGTGCCAGCAGACAAGACAGGGGCGTATATGGCTACACCTTC
CASRQDRGVYGYTF
>.|TRBJ1-2|TRBV2|.
TGTGCCAGCAGTAGTCAGGCAGCACGCTATGGCTACACCTTC
CASSSQAARYGYTF
>many|TRBJ1-2|TRBV23-1|TRBD1
TGCGCCAGCAGTCATAACTCCCGGGACAGAATCCCCTATGGCTACACCTTC
CASSHNSRDRIPYGYTF
>.|TRBJ2-5|TRBV7-2|TRBD2
TGTGCCAGCAGCCGAGCGGGGACCCAAGAGACCCAGTACTTC
CASSRAGTQETQYF
>.|TRBJ1-1|TRBV7-8|.
TGTGCCAGCAGCTTAGCCAGGAACACTGAAGCTTTCTTT
CASSLARNTEAFF
>.|TRBJ2-2|TRBV28|TRBD2
TGTGCCAGCAGTTTGGGGGGGGTGCGCACCGGGGAGCTGTTTTTT
CASSLGGVRTGELFF
>few|TRBJ2-7|TRBV30|TRBD1
TGTGCCTGGAGGGATGGCCGAACAGGGGCCTACGAGCAGTACTTC
CAWRDGRTGAYEQYF
>many|TRBJ1-5|TRBV10-3|.
TGTGCCATCAGTGTCGGGGGTCATAGCAATCAGCCCCAGCATTTT
CAISVGGHSNQPQHF
>.|TRBJ2-3|TRBV7-9|TRBD2
TGTGCCAGCAGCTTAGCTGCGGGAGGATGGGATACGCAGTATTTT
CASSLAAGGWDTQYF
>.|TRBJ2-2|TRBV6-5|.
TGTGCCAGCAGTTACTCGACGCAGGGAACCGGGGAGCTGTTTTTT
CASSYSTQGTGELFF
>few|TRBJ2-1|TRBV4-3|TRBD1
TGCGCCAGCAGCCAGGGACAGGCTGGCGATGAGCAGTTCTTC
CASSQGQAGDEQFF
>.|TRBJ2-7|TRBV6-5|.
TGTGCCAGCAGTTCCCTTACAGGGTCCTACGAGCAGTACTTC
CASSSLTGSYEQYF
>few|TRBJ1-5|TRBV7-9|TRBD1
TGTGCCAGCAGCTTGAATCCGGGACAGGGGAACAATCAGCCCCAGCATTTT
CASSLNPGQGNNQPQHF
>many|TRBJ2-5|TRBV5-1|TRBD2
TGCGCCAGCAGCTTGGCCGGGACTAGCTTCCTAACTCAGTACTTC
CASSLAGTSFLTQYF
>.|TRBJ2-3|TRBV11-2|.
TGTGCCAGCAGCTTAAGGGGTGGTCTAAGCGGCACAGATACGCAGTATTTT
CASSLRGGLSGTDTQYF
>.|TRBJ1-1|TRBV11-2|TRBD1
TGTGCCAGCAGCTCCTCGGACAGGTATCCTGAAGCTTTCTTT
CASSSSDRYPEAFF